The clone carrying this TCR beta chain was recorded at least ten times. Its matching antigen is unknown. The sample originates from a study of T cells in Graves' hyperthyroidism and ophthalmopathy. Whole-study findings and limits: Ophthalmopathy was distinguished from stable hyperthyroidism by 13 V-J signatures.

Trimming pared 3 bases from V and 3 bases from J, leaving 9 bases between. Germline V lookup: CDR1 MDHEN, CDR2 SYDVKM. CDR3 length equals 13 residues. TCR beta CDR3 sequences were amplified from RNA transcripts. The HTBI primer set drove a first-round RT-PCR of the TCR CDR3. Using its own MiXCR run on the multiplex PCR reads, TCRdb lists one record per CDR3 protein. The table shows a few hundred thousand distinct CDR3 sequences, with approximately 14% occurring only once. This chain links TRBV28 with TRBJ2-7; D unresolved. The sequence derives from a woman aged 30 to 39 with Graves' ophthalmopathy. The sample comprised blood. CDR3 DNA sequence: TGTGCCAGCAGTTTCTCGGTGGACTACGAGCAGTACTTC. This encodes CASSFSVDYEQYF.